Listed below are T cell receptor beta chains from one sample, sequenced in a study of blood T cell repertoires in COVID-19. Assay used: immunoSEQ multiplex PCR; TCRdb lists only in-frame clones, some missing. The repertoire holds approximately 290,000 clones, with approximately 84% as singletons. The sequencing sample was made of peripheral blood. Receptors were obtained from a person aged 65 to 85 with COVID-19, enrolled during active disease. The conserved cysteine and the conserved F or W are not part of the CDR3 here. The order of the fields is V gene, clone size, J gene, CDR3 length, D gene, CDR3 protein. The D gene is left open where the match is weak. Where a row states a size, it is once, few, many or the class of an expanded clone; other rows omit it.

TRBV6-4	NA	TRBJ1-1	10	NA	ASSAGGSAAF
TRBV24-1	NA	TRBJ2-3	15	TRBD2	ATSDYPSGGSTDTQY
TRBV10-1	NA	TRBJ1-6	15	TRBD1	ASRKKPTGGFDSPLH
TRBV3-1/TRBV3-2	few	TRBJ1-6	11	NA	ASAGVGNSPLH
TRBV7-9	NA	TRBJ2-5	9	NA	ASSPLETQY
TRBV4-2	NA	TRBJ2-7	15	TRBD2	ASSPGLAGISSYEQY
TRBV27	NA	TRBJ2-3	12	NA	ASSLAYSTDTQY
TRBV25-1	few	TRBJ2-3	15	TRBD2	ASSGGLAGPSTDTQY
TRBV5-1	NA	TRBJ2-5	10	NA	ASRYGEETQY
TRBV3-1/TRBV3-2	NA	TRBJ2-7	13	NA	ASSQGFSSSYEQY
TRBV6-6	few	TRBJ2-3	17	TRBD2	ASNRASGRTQLLTDTQY
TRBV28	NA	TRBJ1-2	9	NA	ASETGFGYT
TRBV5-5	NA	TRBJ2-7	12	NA	ASSNRDFNYEQY
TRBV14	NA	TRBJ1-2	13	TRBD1	ASSHYGQEVYGYT
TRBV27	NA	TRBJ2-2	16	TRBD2	ASSEGLAGVRGTGELF
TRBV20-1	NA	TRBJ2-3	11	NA	SASTGYTDTQY
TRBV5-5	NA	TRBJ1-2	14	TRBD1	ASSFRGRGTGYGYT
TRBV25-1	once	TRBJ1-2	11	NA	ASSLQGGYGYT
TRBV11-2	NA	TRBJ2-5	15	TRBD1	ASSLGAGQGVGETQY
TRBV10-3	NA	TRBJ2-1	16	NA	AISETAGHSDSYNEQF